This section outlines one TCR beta chain sequence together with its context. Generated by immunoSEQ multiplex PCR, the TCRdb table keeps only in-frame clones and is missing some. The sample shows 250,000 to 350,000 clones, roughly nine tenths of them seen only once. The data originate from a study of blood T cell repertoires in COVID-19. The V end was cut by 2 bases, the J end by 0 bases, with 11 bases between. The CDR3 extends over 15 amino acids. The germline V gene encodes CDR1 SGHRS and CDR2 YFSETQ. This sequence joins TRBV5-1 and TRBJ2-5, with D possibly TRBD1 on 6 matching bases. Sequenced sample: peripheral blood. The source of this sequence is a man aged 18 to 30 who had recovered from COVID-19. The CDR3 nucleotides are TGCGCCAGCAGCTTAGGGGGAGCGAACCAAGAGACCCAGTACTTC. Amino acid sequence: CASSLGGANQETQYF.